This is a list of T cell receptor beta chains from one sample in a study of CD4 and CD8 cells across lung adenocarcinoma regions. TCRdb re-called the PCR reads through MiXCR, storing one row per CDR3 protein. The repertoire holds about 7,700 distinct CDR3 sequences, with less than 50% as singletons. Input material: CD4+ T cells from the margin of a lung tumor. The receptors stem from a male donor with lung adenocarcinoma. The CD4 and CD8 labels of this study may be unreliable. Both conserved end residues are part of each CDR3. The D gene is left open where the match is weak. The size field is filled for only some rows; it gives once, few, many or a size class.

abundance	v_gene	j_gene	d_gene	CDR3nt	CDR3aa
NA	TRBV6-1	TRBJ2-3	NA	TGTGCCAGCAGCCCTAGTGTGAACACAGAGGCGCAGTATTTT	CASSPSVNTEAQYF
many	TRBV28	TRBJ2-5	NA	TGTGCCAGCAGTCCGTCTCCGGTCCCCCTCCGGGAGTCTGAGACCCAGTACTTC	CASSPSPVPLRESETQYF
NA	TRBV6-1	TRBJ2-3	TRBD2	TGTGCCAGCAGTAATGCCCTAGCGGAACACACAGATACGCAGTATTTT	CASSNALAEHTDTQYF
many	TRBV9	TRBJ2-3	TRBD2	TGTGCCAGCAGCGTAGCTGGACTAGCTGCAGATACGCAGTATTTT	CASSVAGLAADTQYF
NA	TRBV7-2	TRBJ2-7	TRBD2	TGTGCCAGCAGCTTAGGGGGCACTCTCGGGGGGGCATACGCGCAGTACTTC	CASSLGGTLGGAYAQYF
NA	TRBV27	TRBJ2-5	NA	TGTGCCAGGAGGTTCGGGGGCTGTGGGCAAGAGACCCAGTACTTC	CARRFGGCGQETQYF
few	TRBV7-9	TRBJ2-5	NA	TGTGCCAGCAGCTCCCGATCGGACATCCAAGAGACCCAGTACTTC	CASSSRSDIQETQYF
NA	TRBV5-4	TRBJ1-3	NA	TGTGCCAGCAGCTCCGCGAAAGGGTTGGCTGGAAACACCATATATTTT	CASSSAKGLAGNTIYF
NA	TRBV6-2/TRBV6-3	TRBJ2-7	NA	TGTGCCAGCAGTTACTCGAGACACTACGAGCAGTACTTC	CASSYSRHYEQYF
NA	TRBV6-5	TRBJ1-1	NA	TGTGCCAGCAGCTCCTCTGGGGCCGCCTGGGGAGCTTTCTTT	CASSSSGAAWGAFF
NA	TRBV12-3/TRBV12-4	TRBJ2-1	NA	TGTGCCAGCAGTTCAATACTATCGGCCAGCTCCTACAATGAGCAGTTCTTC	CASSSILSASSYNEQFF
NA	TRBV19	TRBJ1-3	NA	TGTGCCAGTAGTCGACAGGACTCTGGAAACACCATATATTTT	CASSRQDSGNTIYF
NA	TRBV6-5	TRBJ2-3	TRBD2	TGTGCCAGCAGTTCGTCGGGACTAGCGGGGAGGAAGTCCCAAGATACGCAGTATTTT	CASSSSGLAGRKSQDTQYF
many	TRBV6-5	TRBJ2-3	NA	TGTGCCAGCAGTTATGGACTAAATACGCAGTATTTT	CASSYGLNTQYF
NA	TRBV6-1	TRBJ2-4	NA	TGTGCCAGCAGTGCGGAGCACGGAGGCAGTGACAAAAACATCCAGTACTTC	CASSAEHGGSDKNIQYF
NA	TRBV7-2	TRBJ2-3	TRBD2	TGTGCCAGCAGCCTAACCACTAGCGGGGGGCCCACAGATACGCAGTATTTT	CASSLTTSGGPTDTQYF
NA	TRBV27	TRBJ2-3	TRBD2	TGTGCCAGCAGATCCGTAGGACTAGCGCGGGCGAAAAATATGCAGTATTTT	CASRSVGLARAKNMQYF
medium-sized	TRBV28	TRBJ2-1	NA	TGTGCCAGCAGTTTTCCGGACAGCTCATCCTACAATGAGCAGTTCTTC	CASSFPDSSSYNEQFF
NA	TRBV11-3	TRBJ2-3	NA	TGCGCCAGGGGCCAGCGAGCCAAAGACATTCAGTATTTT	CARGQRAKDIQYF
many	TRBV7-2	TRBJ2-7	NA	TGTGCCAGCAGCTTAGAACTAGGATTCTACGAGCAGTACTTC	CASSLELGFYEQYF
NA	TRBV6-1	TRBJ2-1	NA	TGTGCCACCCTCCCGGCCCTGCAAATGTGGGAGCAGTTCTTC	CATLPALQMWEQFF
few	TRBV7-9	TRBJ2-3	TRBD1	TGTGCCAGCAGCTCCGACAGGGGGCTCGCAGATACGCAGTATTTT	CASSSDRGLADTQYF
NA	TRBV5-1	TRBJ2-1	TRBD2	TGCGCCAGCAGGGGGGGTAGCGGGATCTTAAAGTACAATGAGCAGTTCTTC	CASRGGSGILKYNEQFF
once	TRBV4-1	TRBJ2-1	NA	TGCGCCAGCAGCCACTCCTGGGGTCGCGGAGATAAAAATAAGCAGTTCTTC	CASSHSWGRGDKNKQFF
NA	TRBV6-1	TRBJ1-5	NA	TGTGCCAGCAGTGGACAGCTCAGCAATCAGCCCCAGCATTTT	CASSGQLSNQPQHF
few	TRBV6-1	TRBJ2-2	NA	TGTGCCAGCGAAACCAGCACCGGGGAGCTGTTTTTT	CASETSTGELFF
medium-sized	TRBV6-5	TRBJ2-5	TRBD2	TGTGCCAGCAGTTACGCGGGAGCGGAGACCCAGTACTTC	CASSYAGAETQYF
NA	TRBV4-2	TRBJ2-2	TRBD2	TGTGCCAGCAGCCAAGGCGGGGGGGCGGGCGGGGAGCTGTTTTTT	CASSQGGGAGGELFF
NA	TRBV6-1	TRBJ2-1	NA	TGTGCCAGCAGTGAACCGGACGAGATAGATGGGGTCTACAATGAGCAGTTCTTC	CASSEPDEIDGVYNEQFF
NA	TRBV9	TRBJ2-7	TRBD2	TGTGCCAGCACGGCGGGGGGGCCGGGCGGCGAGCAGTACTTC	CASTAGGPGGEQYF
NA	TRBV24-1	TRBJ2-1	TRBD1	TGTGCCACCAGTGATAGGGGACAGGGATTGGGCAATGAGCAGTTCTTC	CATSDRGQGLGNEQFF
many	TRBV6-1	TRBJ2-2	TRBD2	TGTGCCAGCAGTGAAGAACTAGCGACGGCCGGGGAGCTGTTTTTT	CASSEELATAGELFF
NA	TRBV27	TRBJ2-7	NA	TGTGCCGGCATCCCGGCTGAGAGGTACAATGCGCAGTACTTC	CAGIPAERYNAQYF
NA	TRBV4-1	TRBJ1-4	TRBD1	TGCGCCAGCAGCCAACGTGGGACAGGGGGATATGAAAAACTGTTTTTT	CASSQRGTGGYEKLFF
NA	TRBV4-1	TRBJ1-1	NA	TGCGCCAGCAGCCAAGATGAGTTGGGTGGGGTGGGGATTTTCTTT	CASSQDELGGVGIFF
medium-sized	TRBV6-1	TRBJ2-1	NA	TGTGCCAGCAGCCGTACTCCCTCGGGCAATGAGCAGTTCTTC	CASSRTPSGNEQFF
many	TRBV12-3/TRBV12-4	TRBJ2-1	NA	TGTGCCAGCAGTTTAAGCCGTGCGGCAGGGGCTGGCTCCTACAATGAGCAGTTCTTC	CASSLSRAAGAGSYNEQFF
few	TRBV7-2	TRBJ2-1	TRBD1	TGTGCCAGCACCGAAACGACAGGGTGGGCCGGAGAGACCCAGTTCTTC	CASTETTGWAGETQFF
few	TRBV6-1	TRBJ2-5	NA	TGTGCCAGCAGACAGGACCAAGAGACCCAGTACTTC	CASRQDQETQYF
few	TRBV5-4	TRBJ2-3	TRBD1	TGTGCCTCCCAGGACAGGGGGGACAGGTCAACAGATACGCAGTATTTT	CASQDRGDRSTDTQYF
NA	TRBV6-1	TRBJ2-6	NA	TGTGCCAGCATCCCGGGGTATGGGGCCAACGTCCTGACTTTC	CASIPGYGANVLTF